Detailed here is one T cell receptor beta chain. Building the TCR beta libraries relied on iRepertoire HTBI primers, and CDR3 regions underwent Arm-PCR. Each CDR3 protein gets one entry after TCRdb re-called the multiplex PCR reads with MiXCR. Of hundreds of thousands of distinct CDR3 sequences listed, less than 25% are singletons. The sample's time point: persistent/refractory GD, antithyroid drugs over 5 years with positive TRAb. RNA extracted from PBMCs served as the sequencing template. Trimming removed 0 bases at V and 7 bases at J, with 20 bases between. Looked up from germline, CDR1 is SGHRS and CDR2 is YFSETQ. The length of the CDR3 is 16 residues. This record comes from a study of regulatory T cells in long-lasting Graves disease.

The chain employs TRBV5-1 and TRBJ2-7, with D perhaps matching TRBD2 (5 bases). The source material was peripheral blood mononuclear cells (PBMCs), sampled when the disease was refractory, from a patient treated with antithyroid drugs. This sequence was found in a female donor with Graves disease. CDR3 protein: CASSLALRGGGGEQYF. The DNA of the CDR3 is TGCGCCAGCAGCTTGGCTTTGCGCGGCGGAGGTGGGGAGCAGTACTTC. The full variable domain, in which reference TRBV5-1 and TRBJ2-7 provide the parts outside the CDR3, is KAGVTQTPRYLIKTRGQQVTLSCSPISGHRSVSWYQQTPGQGLQFLFEYFSETQRNKGNFPGRFSGRQFSNSRSEMNVSTLELGDSALYLCASSLALRGGGGEQYFGPGTRLTVT.